These 25 T cell receptor beta chains share one sample of origin, sequenced in a study of identifying expanded T cells in peripheral blood. Sequenced by immunoSEQ multiplex PCR; TCRdb stores in-frame clones only, minus some. The data show about 110,000 clones, about 87% seen once. Sequenced sample: blood. These receptors were collected from a person aged 18 to 70 in good health.

This sequence joins TRBV7-2 and TRBJ2-7, with 7 bases identical to TRBD1. Germline trimming cut 8 bases from V and 1 base from J; bases unmatched to any gene: 5. The length of the CDR3 is 13 residues. Germline assignment: CDR1 SGHTA and CDR2 FQGNSA. The CDR3 protein is CASGEQGSYEQYF. DNA of the CDR3: TGTGCCAGCGGAGAACAGGGGTCCTACGAGCAGTACTTC.

The chain combines TRBV19 with TRBJ2-3, with D possibly called TRBD1 or TRBD2 (5 bases each). CDR3 length equals 15 residues. Germline V gene sequence: CDR1 LNHDA, CDR2 SQIVND (reference sequence). Trimming cost V 4 bases and J 0 bases, with 11 bases left between them. CDR3 loop: CASSTGPASTDTQYF. The CDR3 nucleotides read TGTGCCAGTAGTACGGGGCCCGCTAGCACAGATACGCAGTATTTT.

The chain links TRBV27 to TRBJ2-7; D ambiguous. V was cut by 8 bases and J by 0 bases, with 8 bases left in between. The CDR3 length is 12 residues. CDR1 is MNHEY, CDR2 SMNVEV, per germline (reference sequence). The CDR3 DNA follows: TGTGCCAGCCTTTCTAGCTCCTACGAGCAGTACTTC. It yields the protein CASLSSSYEQYF.

V gene TRBV28 combines with J gene TRBJ1-2; 7 bases map to TRBD1. Germline lookup yields CDR1 MDHEN and CDR2 SYDVKM. V lost 2 bases and J lost 0; bases outside the gene matches: 3. The CDR3 length is 15 residues. The CDR3 bases are TGTGCCAGCAGTTTAGGGGACAGAGCTAACTATGGCTACACCTTC. This translates into CASSLGDRANYGYTF.

The V call is TRBV25-1, the J call TRBJ1-1; 9 nucleotides match TRBD1. The CDR3 consists of 13 residues. The germline V gene has CDR1 MGHDK and CDR2 SYGVNS. CDR3 DNA: TGTGCTCACGCGGACAGGGGAGGCACTGAAGCTTTCTTT. Protein: CAHADRGGTEAFF.

This chain links TRBV4-1 with TRBJ2-7; TRBD1 is a possible D gene (6 bases). The germline V and J ends were trimmed by 1 base and 3 bases, with 16 bases remaining between them. The germline V gene encodes CDR1 MGHRA and CDR2 YSYEKL. CDR3 length: 16 residues. The CDR3 DNA sequence: TGCGCCAGCAGCCAAGTGGCGAGGGGGTTTGGCTACGAGCAGTACTTC. Translated: CASSQVARGFGYEQYF.

The gene calls are TRBV5-6 and TRBJ2-7; 10 nucleotides agree with TRBD2. J gave up 3 bases and V 4 bases, and 7 bases lay outside the gene matches. The CDR3 contains 15 residues. Germline CDR1 and CDR2: SGHDT and YYEEEE. The chain's CDR3 is CASSILAGSHYEQYF. In DNA form, the CDR3 reads TGTGCCAGCAGCATACTAGCGGGGTCCCACTACGAGCAGTACTTC.

The chain carries TRBV6-1 and TRBJ1-4; the D is unclear. The germline CDR1 and CDR2 sequences are MNHNS and SASEGT. CDR3 size: 13 residues. Between the trimmed V and J ends, which lost 8 bases and 0 bases, there was a span of 7 bases. The CDR3 sequence is CASCDPTNEKLFF. CDR3 bases: TGTGCCAGCTGCGACCCAACTAATGAAAAACTGTTTTTT.

The rearrangement uses TRBV5-6 and TRBJ1-1; D is possibly TRBD1 (5 bases). V was shortened by 0 bases and J by 1 base, with 10 bases between the two germline ends. Germline V lookup: CDR1 SGHDT, CDR2 YYEEEE. The CDR3 has 15 amino acids. CDR3 nucleotides: TGTGCCAGCAGCTTGGGTGACAGAGAGAACACTGAAGCTTTCTTT. Translated: CASSLGDRENTEAFF.

The CDR3 spells CASSLWTAEAFF. The CDR3 DNA follows: TGTGCCAGCAGCTTGTGGACGGCCGAAGCTTTCTTT. V usage is TRBV7-2 and J usage is TRBJ1-1, with D unclear. V lost 3 bases and J lost 8, with 10 bases in between. The CDR3 loop spans 12 amino acids. Germline-derived CDR1 and CDR2 are SGHTA and FQGNSA.

V and J are TRBV5-1 and TRBJ2-1; perhaps TRBD1 as D (5 bases). V shed 4 bases and J shed 6 bases, with 11 bases lying between them. The CDR3 has 13 residues. Germline V gives CDR1 SGHRS, CDR2 YFSETQ. In DNA, the CDR3 is TGCGCCAGCAGCGCGCTTGGGGCCAATGAGCAGTTCTTC. Residues: CASSALGANEQFF.

The CDR3 DNA follows: TGTGCCAGCAGTCTGGCAGATACGCAGTATTTT. Protein product: CASSLADTQYF. The chain carries TRBV2 and TRBJ2-3; no reliable D call. The length of the CDR3 is 11 residues. The germline V and J ends were trimmed by 5 bases and 4 bases, with 4 bases remaining between them. The germline V gene encodes CDR1 SNHLY and CDR2 FYNNEI. The full variable domain, completed using reference TRBV2 and TRBJ2-3, is EPEVTQTPSHQVTQMGQEVILRCVPISNHLYFYWYRQILGQKVEFLVSFYNNEISEKSEIFDDQFSVERPDGSNFTLKIRSTKLEDSAMYFCASSLADTQYFGPGTRLTVL.

The gene calls are TRBV6-5 and TRBJ2-6; maybe TRBD1 (5 bases). The germline CDR1 and CDR2 sequences are MNHEY and SVGAGI. The CDR3 covers 15 residues. V shed 6 bases and J shed 1 base, with 10 bases lying between them. CDR3 region: CASSVRGSGANVLTF. For the CDR3, the DNA is TGTGCCAGCAGCGTAAGGGGTTCTGGGGCCAACGTCCTGACTTTC.

The V call is TRBV28, the J call TRBJ2-3; 10 positions match TRBD2. V dropped 3 bases and J dropped 7; count of bases not matched to a gene: 7. Germline CDR1 and CDR2: MDHEN and SYDVKM. CDR3 length: 15 residues. The CDR3 sequence is CASSFLTSGRYTQYF. As DNA, the CDR3 is TGTGCCAGCAGTTTTCTGACTAGCGGGCGATATACGCAGTATTTT.

The chain's CDR3 is CASSPALAGGHNEQFF. CDR3 sequence (DNA): TGTGCCAGCTCACCCGCACTAGCGGGAGGACACAATGAGCAGTTCTTC. The V and J genes are TRBV18 and TRBJ2-1; 12 bases line up with TRBD2. V was clipped by 3 bases and J by 5 bases; unmatched bases: 5. Germline V gene data show CDR1 as KGHSH and CDR2 as LQKENI. This CDR3 comprises 16 residues.

The chain carries TRBV9 and TRBJ2-2; TRBD1 aligns across 8 bases. With V trimmed by 0 bases and J by 9 bases, 7 bases remained unmatched. There are 15 residues in the CDR3. The germline V gene has CDR1 SGDLS and CDR2 YYNGEE. The CDR3 sequence: CASSVDQGADRELFF. CDR3 nucleotide sequence: TGTGCCAGCAGCGTAGATCAGGGGGCCGATAGGGAGCTGTTTTTT.

The CDR3 reads CATSRDAGRLQETQYF. CDR3 sequence (DNA): TGTGCCACCAGCAGAGATGCGGGACGTCTCCAAGAGACCCAGTACTTC. V is TRBV15 and J is TRBJ2-5; D might be TRBD2 (6 bases). The length of the CDR3 is 16 residues. CDR1 is LNHNV, CDR2 YYDKDF, per germline (reference sequence). The V end lost 0 bases, the J end lost 1 base, and 12 bases lay between the germline ends.

V usage is TRBV7-2 and J usage is TRBJ1-1; no firm D call. V was cut by 1 base and J by 4 bases, with 10 bases left in between. Germline lookup yields CDR1 SGHTA and CDR2 FQGNSA. This CDR3 contains 14 residues. CDR3 nucleotide sequence: TGTGCCAGCAGCTTAGGGACTACATCCACTGAAGCTTTCTTT. Its protein is CASSLGTTSTEAFF.

This chain uses TRBV28 with TRBJ2-7; either TRBD1 or TRBD2 may supply D (6 bases each). V was trimmed by 7 bases and J by 3 bases, leaving 10 bases between them. This CDR3 spans 12 amino acids. Germline V lookup: CDR1 MDHEN, CDR2 SYDVKM. The CDR3: CASTGAGYEQYF. CDR3 coding DNA: TGTGCCAGCACGGGGGCAGGCTACGAGCAGTACTTC.

There are a few counts of this clone. This chain links TRBV7-8 with TRBJ2-7, with 9 nucleotides matching TRBD1. Germline-derived CDR1 and CDR2 are SGHVS and FQNEAQ. V lost 1 base and J lost 6; bases outside the gene matches: 4. This CDR3 contains 14 residues. This CDR3 is CASSLVGTGFEQYF. CDR3 coding DNA: TGTGCCAGCAGCTTAGTCGGGACAGGGTTCGAGCAGTACTTC.

V and J are TRBV14 and TRBJ2-7; 11 bases agree with TRBD1. Germline loops: CDR1 SGHDN, CDR2 FVKESK. CDR3 length: 17 amino acids. V shed 5 bases and J 6 bases; nucleotides not matched to a gene: 15. The CDR3 is CASSEIPLPDRGREQYF. The CDR3 DNA reads as TGTGCCAGCAGCGAAATCCCCCTCCCGGACAGGGGGCGCGAGCAGTACTTC.

This clone was seen a single time. The chain couples TRBV18 to TRBJ2-4, with 8 positions matching TRBD1. Germline V gives CDR1 KGHSH, CDR2 LQKENI. The V gene end was trimmed by 3 bases and the J gene end by 14 bases; junction bases not matched to a gene: 6. The CDR3 sequence is 12 residues long. The CDR3 DNA follows: TGTGCCAGCTCACCCGACCGGGACAGGAAGTACTTC. As protein: CASSPDRDRKYF.

The chain is built from TRBV19 and TRBJ1-5; 8 nucleotides match TRBD1. V shed 7 bases, J shed 2 bases, and the junction held 1 base outside the gene matches. The germline V gene has CDR1 LNHDA and CDR2 SQIVND (reference sequence). The CDR3 consists of 13 residues. The CDR3 bases are TGTGCCAGTATGGACAGGGGCAATCAGCCCCAGCATTTT. Translated, it gives CASMDRGNQPQHF.

The gene calls are TRBV7-9 and TRBJ2-7, with a weak D call TRBD2 (6 bases). V dropped 1 base and J dropped 0 bases, with 7 bases sitting between them. This CDR3 is built from 14 residues. Germline V lookup: CDR1 SEHNR, CDR2 FQNEAQ (reference sequence). CDR3: CASSLGGGSYEQYF. The DNA for the CDR3 is TGTGCCAGCAGCTTAGGGGGAGGCTCCTACGAGCAGTACTTC.

The rearrangement uses TRBV5-4 and TRBJ2-3, with D maybe TRBD2 (6 bases). The CDR3 has 16 residues. Germline V gene lookup returns CDR1 SGHNT and CDR2 YYREEE (reference sequence). V was pared by 6 bases and J by 1 base, with 18 bases between. CDR3 residues: CASIRLEGRGTDTQYF. CDR3 in DNA: TGTGCCAGCATCAGGCTGGAGGGAAGGGGCACAGATACGCAGTATTTT.